This T cell receptor (beta chain) was profiled in a study of T cells in Graves' hyperthyroidism and ophthalmopathy. Patients were excluded for uncontrolled infection, other autoimmune disease, pregnancy or lactation. The diagnostic basis comprised clinical symptoms, serum thyroxine and TRAb, thyroid ultrasound and orbital computed tomography. There are many counts of this clonotype. Its target is unknown. The V gene's germline CDR1 is MNHNS and CDR2 SASEGT. This CDR3 region has 16 residues. The V and J ends lost 0 bases and 0 bases, in that order; junction bases with no gene match: 1. Study-wide points: Appearing also in blood were most of the thyroid clonotypes expanded above 0.001.

From RNA transcripts, TCR beta CDR3 regions were amplified. The primer set for the first-round RT-PCR of the TCR CDR3 was HTBI. MiXCR, applied by TCRdb to the multiplex PCR reads, yields one record per CDR3 protein. Of 600,000 to 700,000 distinct CDR3 sequences listed, over 12% are singletons. Sequencing was performed on blood. The rearrangement uses TRBV6-1 and TRBJ2-2, with 7 nucleotides matching TRBD1. The clonotype originates from a woman between 40 and 55 years old with Graves' ophthalmopathy. CDR3 protein: CASSEAGQTNTGELFF. DNA of the CDR3: TGTGCCAGCAGTGAAGCGGGACAGACGAACACCGGGGAGCTGTTTTTT.